A single T cell receptor (beta chain) is shown here with its context. This record belongs to a study of shared clonotypes between healthy human individuals. Here immunoSEQ multiplex PCR was the method, and the copy in TCRdb shows in-frame clones only, minus some. The sample shows around 690,000 clones, about 92% of them seen only once. This CDR3 spans 14 amino acids. Germline-derived CDR1 and CDR2 are MDHEN and SYDVKM. V dropped 8 bases and J dropped 4 bases, with 18 bases sitting between them. This sequence joins TRBV28 and TRBJ2-7, with D uncertain. The clonotype comes from a man between 18 and 35 years old in good health. Some clones in this sample may be carry-over from other donors' samples. The material sequenced was memory CD8+ T cells from PBMCs. This sample's subset: CD45RO+ cells pooled with CCR7-negative TemRA cells. CDR3 sequence: CASCPWSAGYEQYF. The CDR3 region has the DNA TGTGCCAGCTGCCCCTGGTCAGCCGGTTACGAGCAGTACTTC.